These 17 T cell receptor beta chains were sequenced from one sample in a study of Graves' ophthalmopathy and Graves' hyperthyroidism. RNA transcripts yielded amplified TCR beta CDR3 regions. Second-round multiplex PCR followed a first-round RT-PCR using HTBI primers. TCRdb called the multiplex PCR reads again in MiXCR, with one record for every CDR3 protein. Of 340,000 or so distinct CDR3 sequences in the sample, under 20% were seen once. The material sequenced was peripheral blood. These receptors were obtained from an adult man with Graves' ophthalmopathy.

This clonotype was recorded many times. This rearrangement joins TRBV28 to TRBJ2-5; D might be TRBD1 or TRBD2, each matching 5 bases. Germline values: CDR1 MDHEN, CDR2 SYDVKM. This CDR3 comprises 15 residues. V gave up 4 bases and J gave up 5 bases, with 17 bases separating them. The CDR3 is CASSSPVRGGETQYF. For the CDR3, the DNA is TGTGCCAGCAGTTCCCCCGTTAGGGGCGGGGAGACCCAGTACTTC.

This clonotype was found many times. One end of the junction fails to match germline, which may point to a read error. This rearrangement joins TRBV30 to TRBJ2-5; 12 nucleotides match TRBD2. This CDR3 is built from 15 residues. Germline V gives CDR1 GTSNPN, CDR2 SVGIG (reference sequence). In nucleotides, the CDR3 is TGTGCCTGGAGTGGGACTAGCGGGAACCAAGAGACCCGGTACTTC. It translates to CAWSGTSGNQETRYF.

This clonotype was counted ten times or more. The chain has TRBV29-1 and TRBJ2-2; TRBD2 aligns across 7 bases. With 7 bases clipped from V and 6 bases from J, the junction kept 17 bases outside the gene matches. From germline, CDR1 is SQVTM and CDR2 ANQGSEA. The length of the CDR3 is 16 residues. The CDR3 DNA reads TGCAGCGGAATATATATGGCGGGAGAATTCTCCGGGGAGCTGTTTTTT. Amino acid sequence: CSGIYMAGEFSGELFF.

This clonotype was found many times. This chain connects TRBV10-3 to TRBJ1-1, with D uncertain. Germline values: CDR1 ENHRY, CDR2 SYGVKD. The CDR3 runs 13 residues. The V gene lost 7 bases and the J gene lost 1 base, with 10 bases spanning the gap. CDR3 in amino acids: CAIKRAQNTEAFF. Here the CDR3 DNA reads TGTGCCATCAAGAGGGCGCAGAACACTGAAGCTTTCTTT.

This clonotype has at least ten counts. The genes are TRBV5-1 and TRBJ1-6; no clear D gene. With 4 bases removed from V and 7 bases from J, the gap between germline ends came to 12 bases. Germline assignment: CDR1 SGHRS and CDR2 YFSETQ. The length of the CDR3 is 14 residues. The CDR3 bases are TGCGCCAGCAGCCGAGGGCACTCAAATTCACCCCTCCACTTT. Protein: CASSRGHSNSPLHF.

The chain couples TRBV28 to TRBJ2-5, with D possibly TRBD2 on 5 matching bases. Between the trimmed V and J ends, which lost 6 bases and 1 base, there was a span of 15 bases. CDR3 length equals 15 residues. The germline gives CDR1 MDHEN, CDR2 SYDVKM. The CDR3 DNA reads TGTGCCAGCAGACCAGGCGGGCCGATCCAAGAGACCCAGTACTTC. This translates into CASRPGGPIQETQYF.

In its sample, this clonotype was seen many times. The chain uses TRBV15 and TRBJ2-7; weak D call: TRBD1 (6 bases). CDR1 LNHNV and CDR2 YYDKDF come from the germline V gene (reference sequence). CDR3 length: 14 amino acids. Trimming cost V 5 bases and J 6 bases, with 17 bases left between them. The chain's CDR3 is CATSDPRGSSEQYF. The CDR3, as DNA: TGTGCCACCAGCGACCCCAGGGGCTCCAGCGAGCAGTACTTC.

V is TRBV12-3 or TRBV12-4 and J is TRBJ1-5; a weak D match, TRBD1 (6 bases). This CDR3 region has 15 residues. V gave up 0 bases and J gave up 4 bases, with 10 bases separating them. CDR3 nucleotide sequence: TGTGCCAGCAGTTTAGCGCTTCAGGGGAATCAGCCCCAGCATTTT. It yields the protein CASSLALQGNQPQHF.

Concerning this clonotype itself: One end of the junction fails to match germline, which may point to a read error. The gene calls are TRBV6-5 and TRBJ1-1; D is unresolved. The CDR3 runs 15 residues. Looked up from germline, CDR1 is MNHEY and CDR2 is SVGAGI. CDR3 sequence (DNA): TGTGCCAGCAGTTACTCTCTGGTAGCGAACACTGAAGCTTGCTTT. Amino acid sequence: CASSYSLVANTEACF.

This clonotype came up many times. This rearrangement joins TRBV5-1 to TRBJ2-7; 8 bases agree with TRBD2. The CDR3 spans 14 residues. CDR1 is SGHRS, CDR2 YFSETQ, per germline. J was trimmed by 3 bases and V by 4 bases; bases with no gene match: 6. The CDR3 nucleotides are TGCGCCAGCAGCCCAGCGGCGGGGGGCTACGAGCAGTACTTC. Protein: CASSPAAGGYEQYF.

V usage is TRBV20-1 and J usage is TRBJ2-7; the D gene is possibly TRBD2 (7 bases). The CDR3 extends over 16 amino acids. Germline V gene data show CDR1 as DFQATT and CDR2 as SNEGSKA (reference sequence). Trimming took 0 bases from V and 1 from J, leaving 16 bases between them. The CDR3 is CSARDPGGAFSYEQYF. CDR3 DNA sequence: TGCAGTGCTAGAGATCCGGGGGGCGCTTTTTCCTACGAGCAGTACTTC.

This clonotype was counted ten times or more. This rearrangement joins TRBV7-2 to TRBJ1-2; D gene unclear. This CDR3 is built from 14 residues. Germline V CDR1 and CDR2: SGHTA, FQGNSA. V lost 2 bases and J lost 1, with 8 bases in between. As DNA, the CDR3 is TGTGCCAGCAGCTTATTGAGGAGTAACTATGGCTACACCTTC. This gives the protein CASSLLRSNYGYTF. Looking up the rest from reference TRBV7-2 and TRBJ1-2 gives the full variable domain: GAGVSQSPSNKVTEKGKDVELRCDPISGHTALYWYRQSLGQGLEFLIYFQGNSAPDKSGLPSDRFSAERTGGSVSTLTIQRTQQEDSAVYLCASSLLRSNYGYTFGSGTRLTVV.

Many counts were recorded for this clonotype. V gene TRBV30 combines with J gene TRBJ2-7, with TRBD2 matching 10 bases. The CDR3 spans 14 residues. Germline trimming cut 5 bases from V and 1 base from J; bases unmatched to any gene: 5. Germline-derived CDR1 and CDR2 are GTSNPN and SVGIG (reference sequence). CDR3 DNA: TGTGCCTGGGGAAGCGGGGGGGCTTCCTACGAGCAGTACTTC. It specifies CAWGSGGASYEQYF.

This clonotype was observed a few times. A much larger clone differs by one base, so this may be a read error. The chain links TRBV4-3 to TRBJ1-2; 7 bases map to TRBD1. CDR1 is LGHNA and CDR2 is YSLEER in the germline V gene. The J segment lost 7 bases and the V segment lost 4 bases, leaving 15 bases of the junction unmatched. This CDR3 region has 16 residues. CDR3 sequence reads: CASSPLVTGQGGGYTF. CDR3 coding DNA: TGCGCCAGCAGCCCGCTCGTGACAGGGCAAGGAGGTGGCTACACCTTC.

This clonotype was seen a few times. An end of the junction differs from the germline gene, which may be a read error. The V gene is TRBV12-3 or TRBV12-4, the J gene TRBJ1-2; D is ambiguous. The length of the CDR3 is 11 residues. The CDR3 is CAITQQSTYSF. The CDR3 DNA follows: TGTGCCATCACCCAGCAGAGTACCTACAGCTTC.

The rearrangement links TRBV12-3 or TRBV12-4 to TRBJ1-1, with TRBD1 matching over 10 bases. This CDR3 region has 13 residues. The ends lost 5 bases at V and 7 bases at J; junction bases unmatched: 4. DNA for the CDR3: TGTGCCAGCAGTAAAGGACAGGGGGATGAAGCTTTCTTT. Translating it yields CASSKGQGDEAFF.

The V call is TRBV12-3 or TRBV12-4, the J call TRBJ1-1, with D possibly being TRBD1 (5 bases). Trimming pared 3 bases from V and 3 bases from J, leaving 14 bases between. This CDR3 comprises 15 residues. The CDR3 DNA sequence: TGTGCCAGCAGTTTTGGGCAGGGTTCAGACACTGAAGCTTTCTTT. Amino acids: CASSFGQGSDTEAFF.